The next 10 T cell receptor beta chains were all read from a single sample in a study of shared clonotypes between healthy human individuals. The assay was immunoSEQ multiplex PCR, and TCRdb's table has in-frame clones only and misses some. The table includes about 1.1 million clones, approximately 80% detected once. The sample was memory CD4+ T cells from PBMCs. The sample's subset: CD45RA-negative fraction. These receptors came from a man younger than 30 in good health. Some clones in this sample may be carry-over from other donors' samples.

There are a few counts of this clone. This chain joins TRBV7-3 and TRBJ1-2; 8 bases are a match to TRBD1. The V gene end was trimmed by 5 bases and the J gene end by 8 bases; junction bases not matched to a gene: 10. This CDR3 is 14 amino acids long. Germline V gives CDR1 SGHTA, CDR2 FQGTGA. As DNA, the CDR3 is TGTGCCAGCAGCCCACAGGGGGTGACAGGCGGCTACACCTTC. Its protein is CASSPQGVTGGYTF.

The chain joins TRBV7-2 to TRBJ2-5; D remains unclear. The CDR3 is 12 residues long. The germline CDR1 and CDR2 sequences are SGHTA and FQGNSA. Trimming shortened V by 5 bases and J by 5 bases, and 9 bases separated the two germline ends. CDR3 in DNA: TGTGCCAGCAGCCGATCGAGGGAGACCCAGTACTTC. Translation gives CASSRSRETQYF.

V is TRBV12-5 and J is TRBJ2-3; TRBD2 is a possible D gene (5 bases). The CDR3 length is 15 residues. V dropped 6 bases and J dropped 5 bases, with 18 bases sitting between them. CDR1 is LGHNT, CDR2 FRNRAP, per germline. CDR3 sequence (DNA): TGTGCTAGTGGAGGCCGTGGAGCGGCTGGAGATACGCAGTATTTT. It translates to CASGGRGAAGDTQYF.

This clone was counted only a few times. The chain links TRBV4-1 to TRBJ2-6; D gene unclear. Germline lookup yields CDR1 MGHRA and CDR2 YSYEKL. This CDR3 region has 15 residues. The V end was cut by 4 bases, the J end by 2 bases, with 9 bases between. The DNA of the CDR3 is TGCGCCAGCAGCCCCGCTGGGACTGGGGCCAACGTCCTGACTTTC. Amino acid sequence: CASSPAGTGANVLTF.

V is TRBV7-2 and J is TRBJ2-2; D ambiguous. V was clipped by 1 base and J by 6 bases, with 9 bases between them. This CDR3 contains 14 residues. Germline V CDR1 and CDR2: SGHTA, FQGNSA. The CDR3 reads CASSLEPHAGELFF. CDR3 DNA sequence: TGTGCCAGCAGCTTAGAACCCCACGCCGGGGAGCTGTTTTTT.

This chain connects TRBV5-1 to TRBJ2-2, with 14 bases aligning to TRBD2. Germline trimming cut 0 bases from V and 0 bases from J; bases unmatched to any gene: 7. The CDR3 loop spans 20 amino acids. Germline V gene data show CDR1 as SGHRS and CDR2 as YFSETQ. The CDR3 DNA follows: TGCGCCAGCAGCTTGGCCGGGGGGACTAGCGGGAGTCCGAACACCGGGGAGCTGTTTTTT. Translating it yields CASSLAGGTSGSPNTGELFF.

The J gene is TRBJ2-5, the V gene TRBV4-1; TRBD1 agrees at 7 bases. The V gene's germline CDR1 is MGHRA and CDR2 YSYEKL. The CDR3 runs 16 residues. V was clipped by 4 bases and J by 5 bases; unmatched bases: 13. The CDR3 loop is CASSRLHRDSQETQYF. CDR3 sequence (DNA): TGCGCCAGCAGCCGATTACACCGGGACAGTCAGGAGACCCAGTACTTC.

This clone occurred once. Other DNA sequences in this specimen translate into the identical CDR3. V usage is TRBV5-1 and J usage is TRBJ2-7; D is perhaps TRBD1 (5 bases). The germline V gene encodes CDR1 SGHRS and CDR2 YFSETQ. The CDR3 is made up of 14 amino acids. Trimming stripped 0 bases from V and 1 base from J, with 8 bases between. The CDR3 is CASSLAAGSYEQYF. CDR3 bases: TGCGCCAGCAGCTTGGCCGCAGGGTCCTACGAGCAGTACTTC.

The chain has TRBV7-3 and TRBJ2-2, with D possibly TRBD1 on 5 matching bases. Trimming left V 3 bases short and J 1 base short, with 12 bases between. Germline V gene sequence: CDR1 SGHTA, CDR2 FQGTGA. The CDR3 contains 16 residues. Here the CDR3 reads CASSFQSTGNTGELFF. The DNA of the CDR3 is TGTGCCAGCAGCTTCCAATCAACAGGGAACACCGGGGAGCTGTTTTTT.

The CDR3 DNA follows: TGTGCCAGCAGTGAAGATAAAGTGAGAGAGACCCAGTACTTC. Translated, it gives CASSEDKVRETQYF. The rearrangement joins TRBV6-1 to TRBJ2-5, with unresolved D. V lost 1 base, J lost 4 bases, and 10 bases lay in between. The germline V gene has CDR1 MNHNS and CDR2 SASEGT. The CDR3 is 14 residues long.